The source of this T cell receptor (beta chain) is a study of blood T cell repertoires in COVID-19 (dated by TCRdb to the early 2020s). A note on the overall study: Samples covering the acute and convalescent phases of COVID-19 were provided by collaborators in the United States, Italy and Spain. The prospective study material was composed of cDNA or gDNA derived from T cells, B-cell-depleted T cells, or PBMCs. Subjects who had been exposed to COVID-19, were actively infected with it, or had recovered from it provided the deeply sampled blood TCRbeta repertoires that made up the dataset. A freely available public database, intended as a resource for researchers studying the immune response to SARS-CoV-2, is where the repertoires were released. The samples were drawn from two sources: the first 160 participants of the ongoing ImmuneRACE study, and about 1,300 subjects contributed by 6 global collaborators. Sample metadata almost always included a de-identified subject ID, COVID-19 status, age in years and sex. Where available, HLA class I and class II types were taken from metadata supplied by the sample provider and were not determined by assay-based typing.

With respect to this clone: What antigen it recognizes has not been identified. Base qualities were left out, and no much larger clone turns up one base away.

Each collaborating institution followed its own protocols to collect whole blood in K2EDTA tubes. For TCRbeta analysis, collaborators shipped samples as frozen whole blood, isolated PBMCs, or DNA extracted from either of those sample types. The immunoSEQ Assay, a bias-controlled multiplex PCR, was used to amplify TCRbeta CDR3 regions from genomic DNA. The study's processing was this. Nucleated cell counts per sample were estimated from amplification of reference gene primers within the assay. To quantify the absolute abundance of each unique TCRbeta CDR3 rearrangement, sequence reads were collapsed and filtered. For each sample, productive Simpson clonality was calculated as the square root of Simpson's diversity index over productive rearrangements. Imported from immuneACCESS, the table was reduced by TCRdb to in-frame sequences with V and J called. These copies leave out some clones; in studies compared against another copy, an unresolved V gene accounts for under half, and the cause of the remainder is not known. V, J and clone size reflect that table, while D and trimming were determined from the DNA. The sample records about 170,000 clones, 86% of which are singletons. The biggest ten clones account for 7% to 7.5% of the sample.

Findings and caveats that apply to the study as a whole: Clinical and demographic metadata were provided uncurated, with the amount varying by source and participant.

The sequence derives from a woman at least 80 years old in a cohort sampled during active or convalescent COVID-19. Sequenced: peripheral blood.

The DNA is as follows: TGTGCCAGCAACAGGGCGGCGAACACTGAAGCTTTCTTT. Its protein product is CASNRAANTEAFF. The rearranged chain carries TRBV7-9 and TRBJ1-1; TRBD1 is a weak D gene call, 6 bases matching. V and J lose 7 bases and 1 base, and a span of 10 bases separates them. Reading the germline V gene (reference sequence) gives CDR1 SEHNR and CDR2 FQNEAQ. Counted from cysteine to phenylalanine, this CDR3 has 13 amino acids. Left in the record is the CDR3 DNA by itself, 39 bases read in frame from the first base.